The T cell receptor beta chain described here comes from a study of blood T cell repertoires in COVID-19. Study information: Whether acute or convalescent, the COVID-19 samples came from the United States, Italy and Spain. T cells, B-cell-depleted T cells, or PBMCs provided the cDNA or gDNA that served as material.

In this sample, this clone turned up a few times. Original analysis: Amplification of reference gene primers provided the estimated nucleated cell counts. Sequencing was performed with immunoSEQ multiplex PCR; in TCRdb, only in-frame clones are kept and a portion is missing. V, J and clone size derive from that table, while D and trimming were established from the DNA sequence. The sample lists roughly 45,000 clones, over 85% seen once, with under 20% in the top ten. The germline V gene encodes CDR1 GTSNPN and CDR2 SVGIG (reference sequence). The CDR3 has 17 residues. V lost 2 bases, J lost 1 base, and 18 bases lay in between.

The sequence came from a man in his sixties or seventies with active COVID-19. The sample taken for sequencing was peripheral blood. The rearrangement joins TRBV30 to TRBJ1-5, with D unresolved. This CDR3 is CAWSSGSRGRSNQPQHF. The CDR3 DNA follows: TGTGCCTGGAGTTCTGGCAGCAGAGGAAGAAGCAATCAGCCCCAGCATTTT.